These 22 T cell receptor beta chains were sequenced from one sample in a study of T cells after yellow fever vaccination. MiXCR, applied by TCRdb to the 5' RACE reads, yields one record per CDR3 protein. The sample contains 510,000 or so distinct CDR3 sequences, about a fifth of which appear only once. Material: PBMCs, obtained 15 days after the yellow fever booster vaccination. The receptors come from a young man who received the YFV17D yellow fever vaccine.

The chain recombines TRBV28 with TRBJ2-1; 7 bases match TRBD2. V shed 6 bases, J shed 15 bases, and the junction held 11 bases outside the gene matches. CDR3 length: 12 residues. Germline assignment: CDR1 MDHEN and CDR2 SYDVKM. This CDR3 reads CASSRKRGARFF. Here the CDR3 DNA reads TGTGCCAGCAGCCGCAAGCGGGGAGCACGGTTCTTC.

The chain couples TRBV7-9 to TRBJ2-4; D not resolved. Germline V gives CDR1 SEHNR, CDR2 FQNEAQ (reference sequence). This CDR3 region has 15 residues. V was trimmed by 3 bases and J by 0 bases, leaving 9 bases between them. CDR3 amino acids: CASSLESLAKNIQYF. The CDR3 DNA sequence: TGTGCCAGCAGCTTGGAGTCGTTAGCCAAAAACATTCAGTACTTC.

The chain combines TRBV28 with TRBJ1-2; TRBD1 is a possible D gene (5 bases). CDR1 is MDHEN, CDR2 SYDVKM, per germline. This CDR3 contains 13 residues. V lost 9 bases and J 2 bases, leaving 13 bases between the germline ends. CDR3 residues: CASKGPLNYGYTF. For the CDR3, the DNA is TGTGCCAGTAAGGGACCTTTAAACTATGGCTACACCTTC.

This clonotype has more than one count but fewer than ten. This rearrangement joins TRBV20-1 to TRBJ1-4; D unclear. Trimming pared 4 bases from V and 1 base from J, leaving 7 bases between. CDR3 length: 13 residues. Germline CDR1 and CDR2: DFQATT and SNEGSKA (reference sequence). DNA for the CDR3: TGCAGTGCTACTTGGGGAACTAATGAAAAACTGTTTTTT. As protein: CSATWGTNEKLFF.

V is TRBV7-2 and J is TRBJ1-2; D not resolved. Germline values: CDR1 SGHTA, CDR2 FQGNSA. Trimming shortened V by 1 base and J by 7 bases, and 7 bases separated the two germline ends. The CDR3 contains 12 residues. The chain's CDR3 is CASSLDRAGYTF. The CDR3 region has the DNA TGTGCCAGCAGCTTAGACCGCGCTGGCTACACCTTC.

In its sample, this clonotype was seen a few times. DNA for the CDR3: TGTGCCAGCAGACCAAGATTTTTGCCAGAATACAATGAGCAGTTCTTC. Its translation is CASRPRFLPEYNEQFF. The chain has TRBV3-1 and TRBJ2-1; no clear D. V was cut by 6 bases and J by 4 bases, with 19 bases left in between. Germline V gene data show CDR1 as LGHDT and CDR2 as YNNKEL (reference sequence). This CDR3 comprises 16 residues.

V usage is TRBV20-1 and J usage is TRBJ2-7, with TRBD2 matching over 12 bases. Losses at the gene ends were 6 bases for V and 6 bases for J; bases not matched to a gene: 9. The CDR3 covers 14 residues. Germline V gives CDR1 DFQATT, CDR2 SNEGSKA (reference sequence). In DNA, the CDR3 is TGCAGTGCCGAAACGTGGACTAGCGGGACCGAGCAGTACTTC. It is translated as CSAETWTSGTEQYF.

This clonotype has at least ten counts. This chain connects TRBV7-2 to TRBJ2-3; 9 bases map to TRBD2. Looked up from germline, CDR1 is SGHTA and CDR2 is FQGNSA. V lost 5 bases and J lost 3; bases outside the gene matches: 9. This CDR3 contains 16 residues. The DNA of the CDR3 is TGTGCCAGCAGCGCTAGCGGGAACTCTAGAACAGATACGCAGTATTTT. Amino acids: CASSASGNSRTDTQYF. Drawing the rest from reference TRBV7-2 and TRBJ2-3, the complete variable domain is GAGVSQSPSNKVTEKGKDVELRCDPISGHTALYWYRQSLGQGLEFLIYFQGNSAPDKSGLPSDRFSAERTGGSVSTLTIQRTQQEDSAVYLCASSASGNSRTDTQYFGPGTRLTVL.

This clonotype was found a few times. V usage is TRBV7-8 and J usage is TRBJ1-2, with D possibly matching TRBD1 (5 bases). The CDR3 totals 14 residues. Between the trimmed V and J ends, which lost 1 base and 6 bases, there was a span of 12 bases. The germline gives CDR1 SGHVS, CDR2 FQNEAQ. CDR3 nucleotide sequence: TGTGCCAGCAGCTTAGAGGGGTCATGGCATGGCTACACCTTC. Residues: CASSLEGSWHGYTF.

This chain links TRBV7-9 with TRBJ2-3, with D perhaps matching TRBD2 (6 bases). CDR1 SEHNR and CDR2 FQNEAQ come from the germline V gene (reference sequence). This CDR3 contains 16 residues. Trimming took off 4 bases at V and 2 bases at J, with 16 bases between the two ends. As DNA, the CDR3 is TGTGCCAGCAGCTCCGGGACGGGACTTTTCACAGATACGCAGTATTTT. It encodes CASSSGTGLFTDTQYF.

The chain carries TRBV27 and TRBJ2-5; possible D gene TRBD1, 6 bases. V lost 0 bases and J lost 0, with 8 bases in between. This CDR3 comprises 15 residues. The germline gives CDR1 MNHEY, CDR2 SMNVEV (reference sequence). For the CDR3, the DNA is TGTGCCAGCAGTTTATCTTGGACAGACCAAGAGACCCAGTACTTC. It codes for CASSLSWTDQETQYF.

This clonotype has a handful of counts. The chain has TRBV5-1 and TRBJ2-7, with TRBD1 identical over 9 bases. The germline V gene encodes CDR1 SGHRS and CDR2 YFSETQ. The CDR3 is made up of 14 amino acids. Trimming cost V 4 bases and J 6 bases; bases outside gene matches: 8. The CDR3 region has the DNA TGCGCCAGCAGCATAAGACAGGGGGTATCCGAGCAGTACTTC. Protein sequence: CASSIRQGVSEQYF.

The chain employs TRBV4-2 and TRBJ2-1, with 7 nucleotides matching TRBD1. Trimming at V came to 0 bases and at J to 4 bases, leaving 9 bases not matched to a gene. From germline, CDR1 is LGHNA and CDR2 YNFKEQ. The CDR3 covers 17 residues. The CDR3 DNA sequence: TGTGCCAGCAGCCAAGATGGACAGGCATGGGGGTACAATGAGCAGTTCTTC. Amino acids: CASSQDGQAWGYNEQFF.

This clonotype was detected ten times or more. J is TRBJ2-2 and V is TRBV6-2 or TRBV6-3, with 8 bases identical to TRBD2. V dropped 5 bases and J dropped 6; count of bases not matched to a gene: 8. Germline V gives CDR1 MNHEY, CDR2 SVGEGT. There are 15 residues in the CDR3. This CDR3 reads CASSRPAGEPGELFF. For the CDR3, the DNA is TGTGCCAGCAGTCGTCCAGCGGGGGAGCCCGGGGAGCTGTTTTTT.

This chain links TRBV12-3 or TRBV12-4 with TRBJ1-2, with unresolved D. The CDR3 spans 14 residues. V lost 1 base and J 3 bases, leaving 9 bases between the germline ends. The CDR3 loop reads CASSLGPIDYGYTF. For the CDR3, the DNA is TGTGCCAGCAGTTTAGGTCCCATAGACTATGGCTACACCTTC.

The chain carries TRBV6-2 or TRBV6-3 and TRBJ2-7; a weak D match, TRBD1 (6 bases). V gave up 7 bases and J gave up 7 bases, with 20 bases separating them. Germline assignment: CDR1 MNHEY and CDR2 SVGEGT. The CDR3 runs 14 residues. The DNA for the CDR3 is TGTGCCAGCAACCAGTGGAGGACAGCCCCGGAGCAGTACTTC. Translation: CASNQWRTAPEQYF.

This clonotype was seen a single time. The rearrangement links TRBV18 to TRBJ1-5; the D is unclear. Trimming shortened V by 5 bases and J by 3 bases, and 8 bases separated the two germline ends. Germline CDR1 reads KGHSH; CDR2 reads LQKENI. This CDR3 contains 13 residues. The DNA of the CDR3 is TGTGCCAGCTCATTCAACCACAATCAGCCCCAGCATTTT. Its protein product is CASSFNHNQPQHF.

This clonotype was seen more than once but under ten times. The gene calls are TRBV7-9 and TRBJ2-7; 10 nucleotides match TRBD2. Trimming cost V 5 bases and J 0 bases; bases outside gene matches: 7. This CDR3 is built from 16 residues. Looked up from germline, CDR1 is SEHNR and CDR2 is FQNEAQ (reference sequence). DNA for the CDR3: TGTGCCAGCAGCCCGACTAGCGGGTCAAGCTCCTACGAGCAGTACTTC. This translates into CASSPTSGSSSYEQYF.

This chain uses TRBV5-4 with TRBJ2-7; 7 bases align to TRBD2. The CDR3 runs 15 residues. The junction had 4 bases not matched to a gene; V was cut back by 1 base and J by 0 bases. Germline CDR1 reads SGHNT; CDR2 reads YYREEE (reference sequence). CDR3 residues: CASSLKRGSSYEQYF. CDR3 nucleotide sequence: TGTGCCAGCAGCTTGAAGCGGGGTAGCTCCTACGAGCAGTACTTC.

This clonotype was seen a few times. This chain links TRBV18 with TRBJ2-2; 9 positions match TRBD2. The CDR3 length is 16 residues. After removal of 6 bases from V and 0 bases from J, the junction contained 5 bases not matched to a gene. Germline V lookup: CDR1 KGHSH, CDR2 LQKENI. Here the CDR3 DNA reads TGTGCCAGCTCCCTTCTAGCGGGAACGAACACCGGGGAGCTGTTTTTT. Its protein is CASSLLAGTNTGELFF.

This clonotype was picked up a small number of times. The chain uses TRBV20-1 and TRBJ2-7; 14 nucleotides agree with TRBD2. The germline gives CDR1 DFQATT, CDR2 SNEGSKA (reference sequence). The length of the CDR3 is 14 residues. The junction had 5 bases not matched to a gene; V was cut back by 5 bases and J by 5 bases. CDR3: CSAAGTSGSHEQYF. DNA of the CDR3: TGCAGTGCTGCGGGGACTAGCGGGAGCCACGAGCAGTACTTC.

The V call is TRBV10-3, the J call TRBJ2-5; no reliable D call. The length of the CDR3 is 11 residues. V dropped 6 bases and J dropped 2 bases, with 4 bases sitting between them. The germline gives CDR1 ENHRY, CDR2 SYGVKD. The CDR3 sequence: CAIREQETQYF. Written as DNA, the CDR3 is TGTGCCATCAGGGAACAAGAGACCCAGTACTTC.